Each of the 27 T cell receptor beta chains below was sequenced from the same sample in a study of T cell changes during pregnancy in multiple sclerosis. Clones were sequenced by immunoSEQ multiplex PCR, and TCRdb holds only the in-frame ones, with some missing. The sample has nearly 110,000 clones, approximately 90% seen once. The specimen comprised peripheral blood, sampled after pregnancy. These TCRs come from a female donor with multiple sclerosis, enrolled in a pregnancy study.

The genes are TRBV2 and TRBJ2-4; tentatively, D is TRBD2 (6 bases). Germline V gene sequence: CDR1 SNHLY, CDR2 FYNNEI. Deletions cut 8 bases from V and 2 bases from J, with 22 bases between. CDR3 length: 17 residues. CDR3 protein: CASYSPGSGSTKNIQYF. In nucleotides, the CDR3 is TGTGCCAGCTATAGCCCCGGGAGCGGCTCCACCAAAAACATTCAGTACTTC.

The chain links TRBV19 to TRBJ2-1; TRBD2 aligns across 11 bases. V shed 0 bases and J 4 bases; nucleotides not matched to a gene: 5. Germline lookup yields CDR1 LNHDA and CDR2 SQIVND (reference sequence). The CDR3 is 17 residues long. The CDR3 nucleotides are TGTGCCAGTAGTATAGAGGCTAGCGGGAGGCTATACAATGAGCAGTTCTTC. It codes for CASSIEASGRLYNEQFF.

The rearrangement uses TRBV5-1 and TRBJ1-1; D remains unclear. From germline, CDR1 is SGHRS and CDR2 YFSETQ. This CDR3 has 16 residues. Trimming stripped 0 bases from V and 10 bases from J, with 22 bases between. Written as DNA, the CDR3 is TGCGCCAGCAGCTTGGCCGAGAACGGGGTGAAGGAGGTAGCTTTCTTT. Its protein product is CASSLAENGVKEVAFF.

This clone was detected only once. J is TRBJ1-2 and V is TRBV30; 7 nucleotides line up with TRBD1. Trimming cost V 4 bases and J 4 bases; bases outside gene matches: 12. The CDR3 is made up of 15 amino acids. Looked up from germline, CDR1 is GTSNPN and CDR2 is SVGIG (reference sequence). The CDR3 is CAWTYLRGQIYGYTF. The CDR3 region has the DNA TGTGCCTGGACCTACCTTAGGGGGCAGATCTATGGCTACACCTTC.

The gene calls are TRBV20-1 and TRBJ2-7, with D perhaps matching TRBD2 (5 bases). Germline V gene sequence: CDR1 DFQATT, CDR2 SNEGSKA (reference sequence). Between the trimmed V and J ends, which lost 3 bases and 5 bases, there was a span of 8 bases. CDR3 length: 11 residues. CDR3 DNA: TGCAGTGCTAGGGGGAGCGACGAGCAGTACTTC. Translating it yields CSARGSDEQYF.

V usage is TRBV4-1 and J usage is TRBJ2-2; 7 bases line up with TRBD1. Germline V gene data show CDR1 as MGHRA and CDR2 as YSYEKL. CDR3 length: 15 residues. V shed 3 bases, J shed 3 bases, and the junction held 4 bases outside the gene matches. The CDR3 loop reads CASSHQTGHTGELFF. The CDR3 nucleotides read TGCGCCAGCAGCCACCAGACAGGGCACACCGGGGAGCTGTTTTTT.

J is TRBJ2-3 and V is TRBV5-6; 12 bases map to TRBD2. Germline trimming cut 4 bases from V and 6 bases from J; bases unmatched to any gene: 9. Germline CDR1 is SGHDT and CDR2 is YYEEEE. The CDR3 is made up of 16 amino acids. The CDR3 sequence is CASSPPSGRAEDTQYF. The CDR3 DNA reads TGTGCCAGCAGCCCACCTAGCGGGAGGGCCGAGGATACGCAGTATTTT.

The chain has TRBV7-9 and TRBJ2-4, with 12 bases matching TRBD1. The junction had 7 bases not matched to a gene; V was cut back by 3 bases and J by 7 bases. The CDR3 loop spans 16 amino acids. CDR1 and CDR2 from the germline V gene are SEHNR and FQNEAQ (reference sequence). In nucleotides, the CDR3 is TGTGCCAGCAGCTTCCCGGGACAGGGGGCGCGGAACATTCAGTACTTC. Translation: CASSFPGQGARNIQYF. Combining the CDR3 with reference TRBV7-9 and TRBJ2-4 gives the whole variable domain DTGVSQNPRHKITKRGQNVTFRCDPISEHNRLYWYRQTLGQGPEFLTYFQNEAQLEKSRLLSDRFSAERPKGSFSTLEIQRTEQGDSAMYLCASSFPGQGARNIQYFGAGTRLSVL.

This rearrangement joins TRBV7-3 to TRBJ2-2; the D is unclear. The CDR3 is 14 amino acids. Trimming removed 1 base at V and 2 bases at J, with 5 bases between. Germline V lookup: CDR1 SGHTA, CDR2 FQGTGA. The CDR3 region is CASSLNINTGELFF. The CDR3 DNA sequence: TGTGCCAGCAGCTTAAACATCAACACCGGGGAGCTGTTTTTT. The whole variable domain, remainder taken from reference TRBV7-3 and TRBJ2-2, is GAGVSQTPSNKVTEKGKYVELRCDPISGHTALYWYRQSLGQGPEFLIYFQGTGAADDSGLPNDRFFAVRPEGSVSTLKIQRTERGDSAVYLCASSLNINTGELFFGEGSRLTVL.

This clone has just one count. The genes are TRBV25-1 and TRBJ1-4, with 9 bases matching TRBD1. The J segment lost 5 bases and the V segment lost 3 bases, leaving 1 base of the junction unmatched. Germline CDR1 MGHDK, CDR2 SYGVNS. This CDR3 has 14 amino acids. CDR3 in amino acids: CASSDGQGNEKLFF. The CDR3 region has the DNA TGTGCCAGCAGTGACGGACAGGGGAATGAAAAACTGTTTTTT.

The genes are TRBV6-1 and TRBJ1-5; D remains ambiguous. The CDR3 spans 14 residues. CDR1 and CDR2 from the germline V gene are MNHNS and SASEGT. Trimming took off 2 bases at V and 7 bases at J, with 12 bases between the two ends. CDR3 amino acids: CASSEREGRQPQHF. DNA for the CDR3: TGTGCCAGCAGTGAAAGGGAGGGCAGACAGCCCCAGCATTTT.

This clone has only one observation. As DNA, the CDR3 is TGTGCCAGCAGTCCCCCGGGTCGAGCAAACACTGAAGCTTTCTTT. Protein sequence: CASSPPGRANTEAFF. The V call is TRBV28, the J call TRBJ1-1; D unclear. Germline V gene lookup returns CDR1 MDHEN and CDR2 SYDVKM. Trimming took off 5 bases at V and 2 bases at J, with 15 bases between the two ends. This CDR3 comprises 15 residues.

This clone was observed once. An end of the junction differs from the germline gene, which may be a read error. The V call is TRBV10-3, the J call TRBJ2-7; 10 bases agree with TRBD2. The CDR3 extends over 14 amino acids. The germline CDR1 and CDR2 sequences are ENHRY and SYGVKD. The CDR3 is CAISEEIAGGPPRF. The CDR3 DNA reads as TGTGCCATCAGTGAAGAGATAGCGGGAGGCCCCCCGAGATTC.

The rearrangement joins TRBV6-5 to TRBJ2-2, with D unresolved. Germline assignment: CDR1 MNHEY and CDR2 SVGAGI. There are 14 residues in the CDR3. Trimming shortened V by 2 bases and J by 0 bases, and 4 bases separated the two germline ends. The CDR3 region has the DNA TGTGCCAGCAGTTACCTTTCGAACACCGGGGAGCTGTTTTTT. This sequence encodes CASSYLSNTGELFF.

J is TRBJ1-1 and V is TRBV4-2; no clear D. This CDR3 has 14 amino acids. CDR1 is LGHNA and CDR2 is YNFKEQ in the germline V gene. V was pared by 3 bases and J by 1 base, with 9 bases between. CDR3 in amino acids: CASSHTPGNTEAFF. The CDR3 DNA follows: TGTGCCAGCAGCCATACTCCGGGGAACACTGAAGCTTTCTTT.

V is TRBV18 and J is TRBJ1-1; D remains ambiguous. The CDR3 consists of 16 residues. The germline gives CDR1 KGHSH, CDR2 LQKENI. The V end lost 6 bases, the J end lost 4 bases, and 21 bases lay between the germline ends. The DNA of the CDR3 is TGTGCCAGCTCTCCCACCCACGAGGGAGGAGGCACTGAAGCTTTCTTT. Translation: CASSPTHEGGGTEAFF. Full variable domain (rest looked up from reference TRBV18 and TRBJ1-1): NAGVMQNPRHLVRRRGQEARLRCSPMKGHSHVYWYRQLPEEGLKFMVYLQKENIIDESGMPKERFSAEFPKEGPSILRIQQVVRGDSAAYFCASSPTHEGGGTEAFFGQGTRLTVV.

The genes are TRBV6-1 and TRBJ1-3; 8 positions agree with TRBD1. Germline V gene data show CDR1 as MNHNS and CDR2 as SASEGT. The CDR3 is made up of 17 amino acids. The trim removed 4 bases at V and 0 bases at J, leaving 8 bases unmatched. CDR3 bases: TGTGCCAGCAGTGGGGGGGGACAGGCAAACTCTGGAAACACCATATATTTT. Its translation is CASSGGGQANSGNTIYF.

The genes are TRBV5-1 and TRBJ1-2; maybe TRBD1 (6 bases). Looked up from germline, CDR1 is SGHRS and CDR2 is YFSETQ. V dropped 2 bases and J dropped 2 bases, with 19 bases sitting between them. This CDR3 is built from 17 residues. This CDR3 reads CASSLGTPDLLNYGYTF. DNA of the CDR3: TGCGCCAGCAGCTTAGGGACACCTGACCTTTTAAACTATGGCTACACCTTC. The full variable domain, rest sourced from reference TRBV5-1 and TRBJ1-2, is KAGVTQTPRYLIKTRGQQVTLSCSPISGHRSVSWYQQTPGQGLQFLFEYFSETQRNKGNFPGRFSGRQFSNSRSEMNVSTLELGDSALYLCASSLGTPDLLNYGYTFGSGTRLTVV.

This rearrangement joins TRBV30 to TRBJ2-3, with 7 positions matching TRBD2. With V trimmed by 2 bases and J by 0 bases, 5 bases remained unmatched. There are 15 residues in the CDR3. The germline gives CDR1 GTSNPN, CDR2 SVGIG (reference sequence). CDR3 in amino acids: CAWSLISGSTDTQYF. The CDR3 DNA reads TGTGCCTGGAGTTTGATTAGCGGGAGCACAGATACGCAGTATTTT. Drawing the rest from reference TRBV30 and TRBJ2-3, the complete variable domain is SQTIHQWPATLVQPVGSPLSLECTVEGTSNPNLYWYRQAAGRGLQLLFYSVGIGQISSEVPQNLSASRPQDRQFILSSKKLLLSDSGFYLCAWSLISGSTDTQYFGPGTRLTVL.

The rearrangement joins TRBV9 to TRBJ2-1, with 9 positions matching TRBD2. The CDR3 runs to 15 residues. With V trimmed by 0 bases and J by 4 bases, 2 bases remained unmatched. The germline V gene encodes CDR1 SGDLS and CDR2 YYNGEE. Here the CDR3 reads CASSVAAGGYNEQFF. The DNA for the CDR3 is TGTGCCAGCAGCGTAGCAGCGGGAGGTTACAATGAGCAGTTCTTC.

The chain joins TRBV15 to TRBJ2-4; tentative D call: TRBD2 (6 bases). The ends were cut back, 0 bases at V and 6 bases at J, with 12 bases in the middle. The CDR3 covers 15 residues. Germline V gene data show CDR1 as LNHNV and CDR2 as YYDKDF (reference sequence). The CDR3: CATSREIVSGNIQYF. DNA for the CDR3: TGTGCCACCAGCAGAGAGATTGTTAGCGGAAACATTCAGTACTTC.

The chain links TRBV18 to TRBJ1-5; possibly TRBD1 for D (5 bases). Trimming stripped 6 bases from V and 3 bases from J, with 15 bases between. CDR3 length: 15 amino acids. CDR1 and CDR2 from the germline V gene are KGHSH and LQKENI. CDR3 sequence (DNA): TGTGCCAGCTCCGGCGGGGGAAACACCAATCAGCCCCAGCATTTT. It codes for CASSGGGNTNQPQHF.

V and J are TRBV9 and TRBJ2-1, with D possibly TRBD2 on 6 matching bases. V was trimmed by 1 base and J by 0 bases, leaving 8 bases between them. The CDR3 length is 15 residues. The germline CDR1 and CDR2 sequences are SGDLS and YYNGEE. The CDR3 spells CASSVSGLSYNEQFF. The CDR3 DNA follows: TGTGCCAGCAGCGTAAGCGGGCTCTCCTACAATGAGCAGTTCTTC.

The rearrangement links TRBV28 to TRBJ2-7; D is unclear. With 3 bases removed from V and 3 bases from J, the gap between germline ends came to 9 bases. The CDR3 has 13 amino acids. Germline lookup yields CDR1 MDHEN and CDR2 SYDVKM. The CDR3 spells CASSFSPNYEQYF. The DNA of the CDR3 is TGTGCCAGCAGTTTCTCCCCTAACTACGAGCAGTACTTC.

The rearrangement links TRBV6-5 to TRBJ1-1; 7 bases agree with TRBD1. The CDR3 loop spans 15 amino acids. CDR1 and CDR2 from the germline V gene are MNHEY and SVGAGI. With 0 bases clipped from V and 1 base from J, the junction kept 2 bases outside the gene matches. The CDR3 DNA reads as TGTGCCAGCAGTTACTCGACAGGGAGGAACACTGAAGCTTTCTTT. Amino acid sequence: CASSYSTGRNTEAFF.

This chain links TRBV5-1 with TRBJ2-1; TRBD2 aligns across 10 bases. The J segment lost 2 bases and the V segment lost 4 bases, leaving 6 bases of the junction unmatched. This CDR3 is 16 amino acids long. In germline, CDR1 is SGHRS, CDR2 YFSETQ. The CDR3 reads CASSPGLAAAYNEQFF. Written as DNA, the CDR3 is TGCGCCAGCAGCCCCGGACTAGCGGCGGCCTACAATGAGCAGTTCTTC.

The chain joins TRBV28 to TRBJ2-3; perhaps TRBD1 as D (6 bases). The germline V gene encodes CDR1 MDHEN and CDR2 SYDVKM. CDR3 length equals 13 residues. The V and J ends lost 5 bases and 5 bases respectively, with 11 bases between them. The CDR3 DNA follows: TGTGCCAGCAGTCGAATACAGGGAGATACGCAGTATTTT. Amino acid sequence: CASSRIQGDTQYF.